These 11 T cell receptor beta chains share one sample of origin, sequenced in a study of shared clonotypes between healthy human individuals. Assay used: immunoSEQ multiplex PCR; TCRdb lists only in-frame clones, some missing. The profile shows about 670,000 clones, approximately 75% of them singletons. The sample taken for sequencing was memory CD4+ T cells sorted from blood. Documented subset: CD45RA-negative fraction. The source of these receptors is a woman aged 25-40 years in good health.

V is TRBV11-2 and J is TRBJ2-4, with D perhaps matching TRBD2 (7 bases). Germline V gene lookup returns CDR1 SGHAT and CDR2 FQNNGV. V was pared by 6 bases and J by 3 bases, with 21 bases between. The CDR3 extends over 17 amino acids. The CDR3 region is CASSSVGGAVVKNIQYF. The DNA of the CDR3 is TGTGCCAGCAGTTCTGTGGGGGGGGCAGTGGTCAAAAACATTCAGTACTTC.

V and J are TRBV28 and TRBJ1-2; maybe TRBD1 (5 bases). There are 14 residues in the CDR3. V lost 5 bases to trimming and J lost 3 bases, with 13 bases between them. The germline gives CDR1 MDHEN, CDR2 SYDVKM. Written as DNA, the CDR3 is TGTGCCAGCAGTGGGGGACCGTTAGACTATGGCTACACCTTC. Residues: CASSGGPLDYGYTF.

V usage is TRBV19 and J usage is TRBJ2-1, with 9 bases identical to TRBD2. The V and J ends lost 6 bases and 3 bases, in that order; junction bases with no gene match: 6. Germline CDR1 is LNHDA and CDR2 is SQIVND (reference sequence). The CDR3 loop spans 15 amino acids. As DNA, the CDR3 is TGTGCCAGTAGAAATCTAGCGGGACGCTACAATGAGCAGTTCTTC. It specifies CASRNLAGRYNEQFF.

This clone was found a few times. This same CDR3 is encoded by further DNA sequences in the sample. The genes are TRBV11-2 and TRBJ2-1; D might be TRBD1 (6 bases). CDR3 length: 13 amino acids. V lost 5 bases, J lost 8 bases, and 13 bases lay in between. Germline V CDR1 and CDR2: SGHAT, FQNNGV. CDR3 DNA: TGTGCCAGCAGCGGGGGCGGTGGGGATGAGCAGTTCTTC. It yields the protein CASSGGGGDEQFF.

The DNA of the CDR3 is TGTGCCTGGAGGGGACTAGCGGGAGTCGGGAACGAGCAGTACTTC. Protein sequence: CAWRGLAGVGNEQYF. The chain employs TRBV30 and TRBJ2-7; TRBD2 matches at 14 bases. There are 15 residues in the CDR3. Germline CDR1 and CDR2: GTSNPN and SVGIG (reference sequence). After removal of 3 bases from V and 5 bases from J, the junction contained 6 bases not matched to a gene.

The chain joins TRBV30 to TRBJ1-2; tentatively, D is TRBD1 (6 bases). This CDR3 region has 14 residues. In germline, CDR1 is GTSNPN, CDR2 SVGIG (reference sequence). Trimming left V 5 bases short and J 5 bases short, with 18 bases between. CDR3: CAWASPRGAYGYTF. The DNA for the CDR3 is TGTGCCTGGGCATCCCCCCGGGGGGCTTATGGCTACACCTTC.

V gene TRBV2 combines with J gene TRBJ2-7, with 7 positions matching TRBD1. The germline V gene has CDR1 SNHLY and CDR2 FYNNEI. The V segment lost 3 bases and the J segment 6 bases; nucleotides outside the gene matches: 8. The CDR3 runs 14 residues. CDR3 DNA sequence: TGTGCCAGCAGTGAGTTAGGGGGCTTAGGCGAGCAGTACTTC. Translated: CASSELGGLGEQYF.

In this sample, this clone turned up many times. The sample holds other DNA sequences that translate to the same CDR3. The genes are TRBV2 and TRBJ1-5; D is undetermined. Germline V gene lookup returns CDR1 SNHLY and CDR2 FYNNEI. This CDR3 is 14 amino acids long. The germline V and J ends were trimmed by 2 bases and 4 bases, with 9 bases remaining between them. CDR3: CASSERVGNQPQHF. CDR3 bases: TGTGCCAGCAGTGAAAGGGTCGGTAATCAGCCCCAGCATTTT.

The chain joins TRBV7-9 to TRBJ1-5; D gene ambiguous. Germline V gene data show CDR1 as SEHNR and CDR2 as FQNEAQ (reference sequence). V lost 0 bases to trimming and J lost 2 bases, with 5 bases between them. This CDR3 has 14 residues. CDR3 sequence (DNA): TGTGCCAGCAGCTTAGCCAGCCGCAATCAGCCCCAGCATTTT. Its protein product is CASSLASRNQPQHF.

Concerning this clone: The same CDR3 is also encoded by other DNA sequences in this sample. The chain recombines TRBV19 with TRBJ2-3; 10 bases line up with TRBD2. The CDR3 runs to 15 residues. J gave up 1 base and V 6 bases, and 4 bases lay outside the gene matches. Germline CDR1 LNHDA, CDR2 SQIVND (reference sequence). CDR3 region: CASSRTSGRTDTQYF. CDR3 sequence (DNA): TGTGCCAGTAGCCGGACTAGCGGACGCACAGATACGCAGTATTTT.

In its sample, this clone was seen many times. V gene TRBV5-1 combines with J gene TRBJ2-7; D is perhaps TRBD2 (5 bases). The CDR3 totals 14 residues. Trimming took 2 bases from V and 0 from J, leaving 9 bases between them. Germline lookup yields CDR1 SGHRS and CDR2 YFSETQ. The CDR3 protein is CASSLRLNSYEQYF. CDR3 DNA: TGCGCCAGCAGCTTAAGACTAAACTCCTACGAGCAGTACTTC.